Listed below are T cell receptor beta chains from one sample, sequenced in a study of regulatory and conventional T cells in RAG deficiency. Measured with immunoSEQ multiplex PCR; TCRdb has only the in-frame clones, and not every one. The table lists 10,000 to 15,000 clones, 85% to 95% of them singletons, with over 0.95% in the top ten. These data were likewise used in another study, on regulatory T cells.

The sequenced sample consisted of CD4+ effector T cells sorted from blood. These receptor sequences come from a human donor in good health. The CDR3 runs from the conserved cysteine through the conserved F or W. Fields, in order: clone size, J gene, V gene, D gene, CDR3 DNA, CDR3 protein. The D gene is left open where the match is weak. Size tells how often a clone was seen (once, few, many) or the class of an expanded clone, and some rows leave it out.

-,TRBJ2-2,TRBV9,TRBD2,TGTGCCAGCAGCGTAAGACTAGCGGGAGGTCGAACCGGGGAGCTGTTTTTT,CASSVRLAGGRTGELFF
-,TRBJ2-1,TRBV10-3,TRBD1,TGTGCCATCAGTTTAGGACAGGGAATTGGTGAGCAGTTCTTC,CAISLGQGIGEQFF
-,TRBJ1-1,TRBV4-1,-,TGCGCCAGCAGCCAGGACCAAAGACGAGTTACTGAAGCTTTCTTT,CASSQDQRRVTEAFF
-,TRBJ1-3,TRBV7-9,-,TGTGCCAGCAGCTTAAGACCCAACTCTGGAAACACCATATATTTT,CASSLRPNSGNTIYF
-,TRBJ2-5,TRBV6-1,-,TGTGCCAGCATCACCGGAAGGGGCCTTCAAGAGACCCAGTACTTC,CASITGRGLQETQYF
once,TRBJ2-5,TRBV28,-,TGTGCCAGCAGTTTTGCCGGGGCCCAGTACCAAGAGACCCAGTACTTC,CASSFAGAQYQETQYF
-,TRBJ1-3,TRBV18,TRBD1,TGTGCCAGCTCTCCCTTGGACAGGAAGTACTCTGGAAACACCATATATTTT,CASSPLDRKYSGNTIYF
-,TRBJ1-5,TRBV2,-,TGTGCCAGCAGTGAAAGAAGGAAAAATCAGCCCCAGCATTTT,CASSERRKNQPQHF
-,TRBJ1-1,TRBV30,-,TGTGCCTGGAGGGCAGCTATGAACACTGAAGCTTTCTTT,CAWRAAMNTEAFF
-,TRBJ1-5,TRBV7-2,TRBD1,TGTGCCAGCAGCCGGACAGGGGGTCAACAGCCCCAGCATTTT,CASSRTGGQQPQHF
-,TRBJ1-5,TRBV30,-,TGTGCCTGGAGCCTGGGACTTTCAAATCAGCCCCAGCATTTT,CAWSLGLSNQPQHF
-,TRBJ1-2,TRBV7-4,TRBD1,TGTGCCAGCAGCTTAAGGGGACAGGGATCCGGTGGCTACACCTTC,CASSLRGQGSGGYTF
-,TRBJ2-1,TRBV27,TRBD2,TGTGCCAGCAGCCCTATTTTTGCGGGAGAGTCCCTTGAGCAGTTCTTC,CASSPIFAGESLEQFF
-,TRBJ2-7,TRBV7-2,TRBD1,TGTGCCAGCAGCCGTCCCCGGAGGTCCGGGACAGGGGATCACGAGCAGTACTTC,CASSRPRRSGTGDHEQYF
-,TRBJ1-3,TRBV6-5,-,TGTGCCAGCAGTTACGGGAGCTCTGGAAACACCATATATTTT,CASSYGSSGNTIYF
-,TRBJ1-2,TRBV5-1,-,TGCGCCAGCAGCTTAGCTTCGGACAGTTATGGCTACACCTTC,CASSLASDSYGYTF
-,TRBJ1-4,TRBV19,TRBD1,TGTGCCAGTAGTTCACGGACAGGGAGAAATGAAAAACTGTTTTTT,CASSSRTGRNEKLFF
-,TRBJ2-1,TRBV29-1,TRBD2,TGCAGCATATCGGGACTAGCGGGGGGGCGGTACAATGAGCAGTTCTTC,CSISGLAGGRYNEQFF
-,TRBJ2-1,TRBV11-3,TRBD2,TGTGCCAGCAGCCCCGTGGGAGGGAACTTGCAGTTCTTC,CASSPVGGNLQFF
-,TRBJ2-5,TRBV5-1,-,TGCGCCAGCAGCTTGGTACCAGCTAAAGAGACCCAGTACTTC,CASSLVPAKETQYF
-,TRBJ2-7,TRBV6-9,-,TGTGCCAGCAGCAGCGACTACGAGCAGTACTTC,CASSSDYEQYF
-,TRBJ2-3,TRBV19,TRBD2,TGTGCCAGTGCGGGGGGGCATAGCACAGATACGCAGTATTTT,CASAGGHSTDTQYF
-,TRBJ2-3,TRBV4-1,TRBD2,TGTGCCAGCAGCCAGGTACTAGCGGGGGAGCAAGATACGCAGTGTTTT,CASSQVLAGEQDTQCF
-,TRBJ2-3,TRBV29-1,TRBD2,TGCAGCGTTGAATTACAACTAGCGGGAGGGCCGCCAGATACGCAGTATTTT,CSVELQLAGGPPDTQYF
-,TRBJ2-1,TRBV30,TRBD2,TGTGCCTGGGACGCTTTGGGCGGGAGAGGCTATGAGCAGTTCTTC,CAWDALGGRGYEQFF
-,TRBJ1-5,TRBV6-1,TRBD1,TGTGCCAGCAGTGATACCCTATTGACAGGGGTTAATCAGCCCCAGCATTTT,CASSDTLLTGVNQPQHF
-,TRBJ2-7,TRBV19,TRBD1,TGTGCCAGTAGTATTGGGGACAGGGGGCTCTACGAGCAGTACTTC,CASSIGDRGLYEQYF
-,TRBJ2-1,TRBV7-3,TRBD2,TGTGCCAGCAGCAGATACTCCGGGGGGGCCAGCAATGAGCAGTTCTTC,CASSRYSGGASNEQFF
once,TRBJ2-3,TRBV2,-,TGTGCCAGCAGTGAAATCCTACATACGCAGTATTTT,CASSEILHTQYF
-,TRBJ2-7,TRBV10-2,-,TGCGCCAGCAGTGGTGCACTCGCCTACGAGCAGTACTTC,CASSGALAYEQYF
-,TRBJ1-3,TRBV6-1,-,TGTGCCAGCAGTGGAAATTTCTACGGACATGTATATTTT,CASSGNFYGHVYF
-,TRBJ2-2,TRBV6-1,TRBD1,TGTGCCAGCAGTGGCGCCCCTGGACAGGGCCACACCGGGGAGCTGTTTTTT,CASSGAPGQGHTGELFF
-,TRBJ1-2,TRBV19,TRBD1,TGTGCCAGCACTAACCAGGGGGGAAACTATGGCTACACCTTC,CASTNQGGNYGYTF
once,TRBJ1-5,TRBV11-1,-,TGTGCCAGCAGCTTAGGGGTGGGACTGGACAATCAGCCCCAGCATTTT,CASSLGVGLDNQPQHF
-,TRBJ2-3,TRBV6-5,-,TGTGCCAGCAGGCGAGGGAGTGGCACAGATACGCAGTATTTT,CASRRGSGTDTQYF
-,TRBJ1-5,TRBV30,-,TGTGCCTGGAGTAGCCGTTCAGCCAATCAGCCCCAGCATTTT,CAWSSRSANQPQHF
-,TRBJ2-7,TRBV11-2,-,TGTGCCAGCAGCTTAACAGGGACGGGCGAGCAGTACTTC,CASSLTGTGEQYF
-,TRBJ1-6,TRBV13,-,TGTGCCAGCAGCTTAGTGGGCCCCTCACCCCTCCACTTT,CASSLVGPSPLHF
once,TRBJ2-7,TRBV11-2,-,TGTGCCAGCAGCTCAGTAACGAGGCCCTACGAGCAGTACTTC,CASSSVTRPYEQYF
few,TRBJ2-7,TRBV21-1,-,TGTGCCAGCAGCAAGTTGCCTGCCTTCTTC,CASSKLPAFF
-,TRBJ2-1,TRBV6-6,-,TGTGCCAGCAGTCCTACCGCCAGGTTCTACAATGAGCAGTTCTTC,CASSPTARFYNEQFF